This TCR beta chain was documented in a study of blood T cell repertoires in COVID-19. For the study at large: Samples taken during acute and convalescent COVID-19 were collected in the United States, Italy and Spain. Nucleic acid was either cDNA or gDNA, and it came from T cells, B-cell-depleted T cells, or PBMCs.

As originally analysed: Reference gene primer amplification yielded estimated nucleated cell counts. The method was immunoSEQ multiplex PCR; TCRdb's version includes in-frame clones alone and lacks a portion of them. V and J calls and clone size are copied from that table; D and trimming were computed from the DNA. Here the sample spans 120,000 to 150,000 clones, about 80% being singletons. Material: peripheral blood. This TCR was sampled from a human donor in a cohort sampled during active COVID-19.

CDR3 residues: CASSIDGRRESYEQYF. DNA for the CDR3: TGTGCCAGTAGTATAGATGGGCGCAGGGAAAGCTACGAGCAGTACTTC. J is TRBJ2-7 and V is TRBV19, with D possibly TRBD1 on 5 matching bases. The germline V gene encodes CDR1 LNHDA and CDR2 SQIVND (reference sequence). This CDR3 comprises 16 residues. V was pared by 0 bases and J by 3 bases, with 15 bases between.